Detailed here is one T cell receptor (beta chain). Its specificity is unknown. Generated by immunoSEQ multiplex PCR, the TCRdb table keeps only in-frame clones and is missing some. Of hundreds of thousands of clones listed, roughly nine tenths are singletons. Treatment described: about 20 received Ad26.COV2.S at low or high dose, single or two shots; five or six received placebo; per-sample allocation not given. Sampling occurred on day 63 after the first vaccine or placebo injection. This specimen comes from a study of Ad26.COV2.S vaccination and SARS-CoV-2 variants. Study in general: Dosing was one shot or two shots 56 days apart. The study, taken as a whole, reports: Following vaccination, spike-specific CD8+ and CD4+ T cell responses reportedly exhibited substantial breadth.

The length of the CDR3 is 14 residues. V gave up 3 bases and J gave up 5 bases, with 10 bases separating them. The V gene's germline CDR1 is LGHDT and CDR2 YNNKEL (reference sequence). The specimen was peripheral blood, collected in a trial of Ad26.COV2.S vaccine versus placebo. The TCR sequence derives from a person between 18 and 59 years old who received the Ad26.COV2.S COVID-19 vaccine or a placebo. This rearrangement joins TRBV3-1 (or the pseudogene TRBV3-2) to TRBJ2-2; D is uncertain. The CDR3 is CASSHLWDTGELFF. As DNA, the CDR3 is TGTGCCAGCAGCCATTTGTGGGATACCGGGGAGCTGTTTTTT.